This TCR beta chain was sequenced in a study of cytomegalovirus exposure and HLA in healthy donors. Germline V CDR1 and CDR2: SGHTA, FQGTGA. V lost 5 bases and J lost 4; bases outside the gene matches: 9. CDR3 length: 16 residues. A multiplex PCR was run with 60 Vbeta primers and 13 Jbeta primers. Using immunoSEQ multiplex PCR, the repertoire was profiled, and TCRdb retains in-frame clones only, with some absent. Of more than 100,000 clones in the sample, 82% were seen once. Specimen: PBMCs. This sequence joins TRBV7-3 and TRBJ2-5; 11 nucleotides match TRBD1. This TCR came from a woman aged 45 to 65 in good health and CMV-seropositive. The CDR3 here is CASSPKTGTGGETQYF. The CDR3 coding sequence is TGTGCCAGCAGCCCCAAGACCGGGACAGGGGGAGAGACCCAGTACTTC. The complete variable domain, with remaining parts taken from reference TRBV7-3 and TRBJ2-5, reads GAGVSQTPSNKVTEKGKYVELRCDPISGHTALYWYRQSLGQGPEFLIYFQGTGAADDSGLPNDRFFAVRPEGSVSTLKIQRTERGDSAVYLCASSPKTGTGGETQYFGPGTRLLVL.